This passage covers 25 T cell receptor beta chains from one sample sequenced in a study of control samples from healthy donors and cancer patients. Data came from immunoSEQ multiplex PCR; TCRdb stores just in-frame clones and leaves some out. The table includes some 130,000 clones, nearly 90% detected once. Sequenced material: PBMCs. These receptors were taken from a man aged 50-60 years with head and neck cancer.

The chain uses TRBV12-3 or TRBV12-4 and TRBJ2-7, with D tentatively TRBD1 (5 bases). The CDR3 consists of 13 residues. The ends were cut back, 6 bases at V and 3 bases at J, with 12 bases in the middle. CDR3 sequence: CASRGENHYEQYF. The CDR3 DNA is TGTGCCAGCAGAGGGGAAAATCACTACGAGCAGTACTTC.

This chain links TRBV18 with TRBJ1-2, with D possibly matching TRBD1 (5 bases). This CDR3 region has 14 residues. With 0 bases removed from V and 4 bases from J, the gap between germline ends came to 9 bases. Germline V gene lookup returns CDR1 KGHSH and CDR2 LQKENI. The CDR3 nucleotides read TGTGCCAGCTCACCACCCGGGACCGCCTATGGCTACACCTTC. Its translation: CASSPPGTAYGYTF. Supplemented by reference TRBV18 and TRBJ1-2, the full variable domain reads NAGVMQNPRHLVRRRGQEARLRCSPMKGHSHVYWYRQLPEEGLKFMVYLQKENIIDESGMPKERFSAEFPKEGPSILRIQQVVRGDSAAYFCASSPPGTAYGYTFGSGTRLTVV.

The chain employs TRBV28 and TRBJ1-1; D is undetermined. The CDR3 sequence is 13 residues long. Trimming removed 5 bases from V and 3 bases from J, with 10 bases in between. From germline, CDR1 is MDHEN and CDR2 SYDVKM. CDR3 bases: TGTGCCAGCAGTATCGGACTAGACACTGAAGCTTTCTTT. This codes for CASSIGLDTEAFF.

V gene TRBV5-1 combines with J gene TRBJ2-1, with 10 bases lining up with TRBD1. Germline V CDR1 and CDR2: SGHRS, YFSETQ. The CDR3 is made up of 16 amino acids. The V and J ends lost 4 bases and 7 bases, in that order; junction bases with no gene match: 11. CDR3 in DNA: TGCGCCAGCAGCCTAGTCTCGGGGACAGGGGTGAATGAGCAGTTCTTC. This encodes CASSLVSGTGVNEQFF.

This chain connects TRBV7-6 to TRBJ1-6; D uncertain. Germline CDR1 reads SGHVS; CDR2 reads FNYEAQ. The V end was cut by 1 base, the J end by 6 bases, with 4 bases between. This CDR3 spans 13 amino acids. The CDR3 bases are TGTGCCAGCAGCTTAGGGCTTAATTCACCCCTCCACTTT. Protein sequence: CASSLGLNSPLHF.

The V call is TRBV24-1, the J call TRBJ2-1, with 7 bases lining up with TRBD2. Unmatched junction bases numbered 5, after V lost 0 bases and J lost 4 bases. The germline V gene encodes CDR1 KGHDR and CDR2 SFDVKD. The CDR3 runs 16 residues. Written as DNA, the CDR3 is TGTGCCACCAGTGATTTGGCGACTAGCACTTACAATGAGCAGTTCTTC. Residues: CATSDLATSTYNEQFF.

This clone appeared many times. The chain joins TRBV10-3 to TRBJ1-2; D uncertain. The CDR3 runs to 13 residues. Germline V gives CDR1 ENHRY, CDR2 SYGVKD. Trimming shortened V by 0 bases and J by 5 bases, and 7 bases separated the two germline ends. The CDR3 nucleotides are TGTGCCATCAGTGAGTCAGAGGGTTATGGCTACACCTTC. It translates to CAISESEGYGYTF.

This clone was counted a few times. The same CDR3 arises from other DNA sequences in this sample as well. J is TRBJ2-5 and V is TRBV3-1 (or the pseudogene TRBV3-2), with 8 bases lining up with TRBD2. The CDR3 contains 14 residues. Germline V CDR1 and CDR2: LGHDT, YNNKEL (reference sequence). The V gene end was trimmed by 1 base and the J gene end by 5 bases; junction bases not matched to a gene: 3. The CDR3 reads CASSQGLAQETQYF. CDR3 coding DNA: TGTGCCAGCAGCCAAGGACTAGCGCAGGAGACCCAGTACTTC.

V is TRBV19 and J is TRBJ2-1; 12 bases line up with TRBD1. CDR1 is LNHDA and CDR2 is SQIVND in the germline V gene (reference sequence). The J segment lost 9 bases and the V segment lost 4 bases, leaving 7 bases of the junction unmatched. This CDR3 contains 15 residues. In DNA, the CDR3 is TGTGCCAGTAGTACGGGACAGGGGGCGCAGACTGAGCAGTTCTTC. It is translated as CASSTGQGAQTEQFF.

This clone has just one count. This chain uses TRBV6-5 with TRBJ2-5; 10 bases line up with TRBD2. The ends lost 0 bases at V and 2 bases at J; junction bases unmatched: 3. CDR1 and CDR2 (germline): MNHEY, SVGAGI. The CDR3 covers 16 residues. In DNA form, the CDR3 reads TGTGCCAGCAGTTACTCACTAGCGGGGCAACAAGAGACCCAGTACTTC. Its translation is CASSYSLAGQQETQYF.

V and J are TRBV19 and TRBJ1-1; no definite D call. CDR1 is LNHDA and CDR2 is SQIVND in the germline V gene (reference sequence). The length of the CDR3 is 12 residues. Trimming took off 5 bases at V and 0 bases at J, with 4 bases between the two ends. CDR3 in amino acids: CASSVLNTEAFF. The CDR3 region has the DNA TGTGCCAGTAGTGTCCTGAACACTGAAGCTTTCTTT.

J is TRBJ2-5 and V is TRBV6-1; D gene ambiguous. This CDR3 comprises 19 residues. The germline gives CDR1 MNHNS, CDR2 SASEGT. V was cut by 4 bases and J by 0 bases, with 24 bases left in between. The CDR3 spells CASSVPTSSEKWYQETQYF. CDR3 nucleotides: TGTGCCAGCAGTGTCCCGACCTCATCAGAGAAGTGGTACCAAGAGACCCAGTACTTC.

For the CDR3, the DNA is TGCGCCAGCACATTCGGACAGGGGGGACCACGCGGGGAGACCCAGTACTTC. Residues: CASTFGQGGPRGETQYF. The chain uses TRBV5-1 and TRBJ2-5; TRBD1 matches 10 bases. CDR3 length: 17 residues. Unmatched junction bases numbered 16, after V lost 6 bases and J lost 5 bases. Germline CDR1 SGHRS, CDR2 YFSETQ.

The chain is built from TRBV7-3 and TRBJ2-2, with D possibly being TRBD1 (6 bases). Trimming cost V 6 bases and J 4 bases, with 18 bases left between them. The CDR3 extends over 16 amino acids. The germline CDR1 and CDR2 sequences are SGHTA and FQGTGA. CDR3 nucleotides: TGTGCCAGCAGTTTATCTGGGGGCGGCGGCACCGGGGAGCTGTTTTTT. Translated: CASSLSGGGGTGELFF.

The chain combines TRBV3-1 (or the pseudogene TRBV3-2) with TRBJ2-7; 12 bases match TRBD2. CDR1 and CDR2 from the germline V gene are LGHDT and YNNKEL (reference sequence). V dropped 3 bases and J dropped 5; count of bases not matched to a gene: 8. This CDR3 is built from 16 residues. CDR3 loop: CASSHTRTSGTDEQYF. CDR3 DNA: TGTGCCAGCAGCCATACCAGGACTAGCGGGACGGACGAGCAGTACTTC.

The rearrangement joins TRBV11-1 to TRBJ2-7; D is uncertain. The germline CDR1 and CDR2 sequences are SGHAT and FQDESV (reference sequence). V was trimmed by 0 bases and J by 3 bases, leaving 12 bases between them. This CDR3 has 15 residues. Written as DNA, the CDR3 is TGTGCCAGCAGCTTAGCGGCGTCGCGATTCTACGAGCAGTACTTC. Protein product: CASSLAASRFYEQYF.

There are a few counts of this clone. This chain connects TRBV29-1 to TRBJ1-1; D not certain. The V end lost 5 bases, the J end lost 5 bases, and 9 bases lay between the germline ends. The CDR3 is made up of 11 amino acids. Germline V gene lookup returns CDR1 SQVTM and CDR2 ANQGSEA. CDR3: CSVPSLTEAFF. The CDR3 DNA sequence: TGCAGCGTTCCATCGTTGACTGAAGCTTTCTTT.

This chain links TRBV13 with TRBJ2-2, with D hard to call. The CDR3 length is 14 residues. Trimming took 2 bases from V and 7 from J, leaving 11 bases between them. Germline CDR1 reads PRHDT; CDR2 reads FYEKMQ (reference sequence). CDR3: CASSLRRPIGELFF. The CDR3 region has the DNA TGTGCCAGCAGCTTACGACGTCCGATCGGGGAGCTGTTTTTT.

This clone was seen a handful of times. The gene calls are TRBV11-2 and TRBJ2-1, with D perhaps matching TRBD2 (6 bases). Trimming removed 5 bases at V and 2 bases at J, with 10 bases between. This CDR3 is 14 amino acids long. Germline loops: CDR1 SGHAT, CDR2 FQNNGV. The CDR3 spells CASSSRLAYNEQFF. CDR3 bases: TGTGCCAGCAGCAGTCGACTAGCCTACAATGAGCAGTTCTTC. The variable domain in full, with the rest retrieved from reference TRBV11-2 and TRBJ2-1, is EAGVAQSPRYKIIEKRQSVAFWCNPISGHATLYWYQQILGQGPKLLIQFQNNGVVDDSQLPKDRFSAERLKGVDSTLKIQPAKLEDSAVYLCASSSRLAYNEQFFGPGTRLTVL.

The chain couples TRBV11-2 to TRBJ1-1, with unresolved D. CDR1 and CDR2 from the germline V gene are SGHAT and FQNNGV. V lost 1 base and J 2 bases, leaving 5 bases between the germline ends. There are 13 residues in the CDR3. The CDR3 DNA is TGTGCCAGCAGCTTAGGATTAAACACTGAAGCTTTCTTT. Translating gives CASSLGLNTEAFF.

J is TRBJ2-1 and V is TRBV11-2; tentative D call: TRBD1 (5 bases). In germline, CDR1 is SGHAT, CDR2 FQNNGV. The CDR3 length is 13 residues. Trimming pared 4 bases from V and 10 bases from J, leaving 14 bases between. The CDR3 nucleotides are TGTGCCAGCAGCTACACGAAACAGGCAGAGCAGTTCTTC. As protein: CASSYTKQAEQFF.

The gene calls are TRBV5-6 and TRBJ1-3; no clear D gene. Trimming took off 0 bases at V and 0 bases at J, with 7 bases between the two ends. The length of the CDR3 is 15 residues. CDR1 is SGHDT and CDR2 is YYEEEE in the germline V gene. CDR3 sequence reads: CASSLGRSSGNTIYF. The CDR3, as DNA: TGTGCCAGCAGCTTGGGACGTAGCTCTGGAAACACCATATATTTT.

V gene TRBV14 combines with J gene TRBJ1-5; 8 bases map to TRBD1. V gave up 4 bases and J gave up 2 bases; unmatched junction bases: 1. Germline V gene data show CDR1 as SGHDN and CDR2 as FVKESK. The CDR3 runs to 14 residues. The CDR3 DNA is TGTGCCAGCAGCCCGACAGGGGGCAATCAGCCCCAGCATTTT. Its protein product is CASSPTGGNQPQHF.

This chain joins TRBV6-5 and TRBJ1-5, with D perhaps matching TRBD1 (6 bases). The CDR3 is 15 amino acids. Per the germline V gene, CDR1 is MNHEY and CDR2 is SVGAGI. Trimming left V 4 bases short and J 1 base short, with 11 bases between. The CDR3: CASSSTGMSNQPQHF. The CDR3 coding sequence is TGTGCCAGCAGTTCCACAGGGATGAGCAATCAGCCCCAGCATTTT.

The genes are TRBV2 and TRBJ2-1, with TRBD2 matching over 7 bases. The V segment lost 6 bases and the J segment 0 bases; nucleotides outside the gene matches: 8. Germline V CDR1 and CDR2: SNHLY, FYNNEI. The CDR3 extends over 16 amino acids. CDR3 region: CASRGDGGSSYNEQFF. The CDR3 DNA is TGTGCCAGCAGAGGGGACGGGGGGAGCTCCTACAATGAGCAGTTCTTC.